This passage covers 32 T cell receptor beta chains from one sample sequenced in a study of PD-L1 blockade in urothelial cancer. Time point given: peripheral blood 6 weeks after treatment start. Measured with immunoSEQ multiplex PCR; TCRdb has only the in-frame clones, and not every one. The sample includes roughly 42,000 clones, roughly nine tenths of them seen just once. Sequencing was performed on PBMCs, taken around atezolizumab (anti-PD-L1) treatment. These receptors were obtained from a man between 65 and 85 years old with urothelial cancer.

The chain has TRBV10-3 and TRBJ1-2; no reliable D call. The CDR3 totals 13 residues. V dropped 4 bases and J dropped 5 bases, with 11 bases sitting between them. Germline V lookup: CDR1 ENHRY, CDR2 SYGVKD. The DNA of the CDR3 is TGTGCCATCAGTGTTCACTCCCTTTATGGCTACACCTTC. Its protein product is CAISVHSLYGYTF.

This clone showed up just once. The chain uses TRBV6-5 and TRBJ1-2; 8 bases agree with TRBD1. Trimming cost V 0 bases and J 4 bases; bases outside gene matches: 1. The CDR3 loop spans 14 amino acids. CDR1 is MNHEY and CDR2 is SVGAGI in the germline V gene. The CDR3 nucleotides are TGTGCCAGCAGTTACTCGACAGGGGCCTATGGCTACACCTTC. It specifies CASSYSTGAYGYTF.

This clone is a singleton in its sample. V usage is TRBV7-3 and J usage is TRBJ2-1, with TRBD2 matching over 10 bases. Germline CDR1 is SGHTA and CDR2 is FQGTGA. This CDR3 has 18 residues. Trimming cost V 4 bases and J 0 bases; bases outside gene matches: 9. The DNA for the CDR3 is TGTGCCAGCAGCTCTATAGCGGGAGGCCCGAGCTCCTACAATGAGCAGTTCTTC. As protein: CASSSIAGGPSSYNEQFF.

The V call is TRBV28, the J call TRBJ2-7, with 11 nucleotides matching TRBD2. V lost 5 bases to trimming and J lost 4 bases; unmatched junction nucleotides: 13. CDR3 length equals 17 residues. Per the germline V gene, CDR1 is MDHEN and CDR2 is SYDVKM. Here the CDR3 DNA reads TGTGCCAGCAGTGCACTGACTAGCGGGATAAAGGAGTACGAGCAGTACTTC. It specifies CASSALTSGIKEYEQYF.

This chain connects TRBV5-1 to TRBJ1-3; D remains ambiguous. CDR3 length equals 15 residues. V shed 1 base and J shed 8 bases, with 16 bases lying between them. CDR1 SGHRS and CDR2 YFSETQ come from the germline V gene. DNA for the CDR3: TGCGCCAGCAGCTTGAATGGTCTAGGTCGGGACACCATATATTTT. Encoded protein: CASSLNGLGRDTIYF.

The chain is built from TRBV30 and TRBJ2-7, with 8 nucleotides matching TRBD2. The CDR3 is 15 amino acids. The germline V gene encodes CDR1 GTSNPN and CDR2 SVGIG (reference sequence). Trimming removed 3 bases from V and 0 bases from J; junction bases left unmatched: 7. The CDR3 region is CAWRELAASSYEQYF. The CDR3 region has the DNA TGTGCCTGGAGAGAACTAGCGGCCAGCTCCTACGAGCAGTACTTC.

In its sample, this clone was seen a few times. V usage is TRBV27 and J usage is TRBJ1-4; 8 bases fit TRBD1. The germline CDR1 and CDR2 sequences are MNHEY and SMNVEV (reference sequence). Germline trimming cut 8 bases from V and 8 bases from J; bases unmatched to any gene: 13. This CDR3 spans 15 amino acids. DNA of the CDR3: TGTGCCAGCCATAGCCTTGGGACAGGTAAAGAAAAACTGTTTTTT. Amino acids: CASHSLGTGKEKLFF.

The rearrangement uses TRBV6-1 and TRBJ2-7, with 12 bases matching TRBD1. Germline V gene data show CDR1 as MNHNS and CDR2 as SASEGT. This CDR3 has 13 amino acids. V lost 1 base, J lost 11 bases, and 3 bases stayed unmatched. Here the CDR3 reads CASSEGGQGAEYF. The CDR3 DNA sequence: TGTGCCAGCAGTGAAGGGGGACAGGGGGCGGAGTACTTC.

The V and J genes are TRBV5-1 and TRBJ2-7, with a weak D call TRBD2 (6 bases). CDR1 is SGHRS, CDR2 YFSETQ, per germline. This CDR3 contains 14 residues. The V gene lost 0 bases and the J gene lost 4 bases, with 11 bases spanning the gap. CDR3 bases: TGCGCCAGCAGCTTGGCGAGCGGGCAATACGAGCAGTACTTC. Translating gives CASSLASGQYEQYF.

The CDR3 spells CASSLLPGTSGLGEQFF. CDR3 coding DNA: TGCGCCAGCAGCCTCCTCCCCGGGACTAGCGGGTTAGGAGAGCAGTTCTTC. The chain is built from TRBV4-1 and TRBJ2-1; TRBD2 matches 12 bases. J was trimmed by 10 bases and V by 4 bases; bases with no gene match: 14. There are 17 residues in the CDR3. Germline V gene lookup returns CDR1 MGHRA and CDR2 YSYEKL.

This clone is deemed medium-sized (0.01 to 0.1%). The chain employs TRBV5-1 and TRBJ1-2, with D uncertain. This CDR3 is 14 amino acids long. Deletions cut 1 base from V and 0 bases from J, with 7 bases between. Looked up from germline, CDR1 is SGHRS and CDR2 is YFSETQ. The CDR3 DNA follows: TGCGCCAGCAGCTTGTCCCCAGCTAACTATGGCTACACCTTC. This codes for CASSLSPANYGYTF.

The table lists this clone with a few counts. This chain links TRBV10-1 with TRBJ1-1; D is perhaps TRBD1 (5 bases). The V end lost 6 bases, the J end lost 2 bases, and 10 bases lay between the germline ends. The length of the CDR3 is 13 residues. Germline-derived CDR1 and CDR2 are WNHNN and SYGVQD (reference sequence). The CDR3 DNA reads TGCGCCAGCAGCCTGACAGAAAACACTGAAGCTTTCTTT. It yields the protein CASSLTENTEAFF.

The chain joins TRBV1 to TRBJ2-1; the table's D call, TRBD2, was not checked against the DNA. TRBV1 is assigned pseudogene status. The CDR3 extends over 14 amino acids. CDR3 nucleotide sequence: TGCACCAGCAGCCAAGAACCTAGCGCGAATGAGCAGTTCTTC. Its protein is CTSSQEPSANEQFF.

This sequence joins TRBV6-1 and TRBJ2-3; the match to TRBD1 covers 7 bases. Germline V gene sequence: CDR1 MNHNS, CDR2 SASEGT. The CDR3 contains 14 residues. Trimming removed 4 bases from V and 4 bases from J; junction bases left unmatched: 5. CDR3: CASSGQGLADTQYF. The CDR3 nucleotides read TGTGCCAGCAGTGGACAGGGATTAGCAGATACGCAGTATTTT.

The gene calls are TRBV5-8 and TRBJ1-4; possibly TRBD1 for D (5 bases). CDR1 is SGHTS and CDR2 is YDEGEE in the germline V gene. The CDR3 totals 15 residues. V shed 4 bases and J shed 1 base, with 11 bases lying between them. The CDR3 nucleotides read TGTGCCAGCAGCACGGACGGGGGAACTAATGAAAAACTGTTTTTT. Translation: CASSTDGGTNEKLFF.

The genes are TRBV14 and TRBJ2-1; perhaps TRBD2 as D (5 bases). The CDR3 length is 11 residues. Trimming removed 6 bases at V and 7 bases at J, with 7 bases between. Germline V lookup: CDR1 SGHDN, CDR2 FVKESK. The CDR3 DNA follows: TGTGCCAGCAGGAGAGGGAATGAGCAGTTCTTC. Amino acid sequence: CASRRGNEQFF.

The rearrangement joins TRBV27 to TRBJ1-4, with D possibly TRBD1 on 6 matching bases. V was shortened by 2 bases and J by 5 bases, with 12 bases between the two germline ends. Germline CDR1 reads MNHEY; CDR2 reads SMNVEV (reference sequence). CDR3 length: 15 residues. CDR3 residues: CASSLSAGANEKLFF. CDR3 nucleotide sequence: TGTGCCAGCAGTTTAAGCGCAGGGGCAAATGAAAAACTGTTTTTT.

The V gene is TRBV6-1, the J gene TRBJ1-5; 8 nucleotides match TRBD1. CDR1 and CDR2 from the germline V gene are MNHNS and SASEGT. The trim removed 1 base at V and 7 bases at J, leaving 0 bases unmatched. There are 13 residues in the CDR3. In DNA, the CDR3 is TGTGCCAGCAGTGAAGGACAGGGGCAGCCCCAGCATTTT. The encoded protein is CASSEGQGQPQHF.

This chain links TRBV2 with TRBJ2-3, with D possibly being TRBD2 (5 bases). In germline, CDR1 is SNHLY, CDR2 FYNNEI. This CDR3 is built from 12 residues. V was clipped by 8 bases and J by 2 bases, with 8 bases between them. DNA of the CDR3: TGTGCCAGCCGGGGATACACAGATACGCAGTATTTT. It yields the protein CASRGYTDTQYF.

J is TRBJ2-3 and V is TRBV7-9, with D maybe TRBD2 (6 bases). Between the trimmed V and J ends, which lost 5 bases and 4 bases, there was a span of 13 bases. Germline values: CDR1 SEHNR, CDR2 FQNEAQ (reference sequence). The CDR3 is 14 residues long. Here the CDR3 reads CASSPPTSSDTQYF. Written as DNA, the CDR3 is TGTGCCAGCAGCCCCCCGACTAGTTCAGATACGCAGTATTTT.

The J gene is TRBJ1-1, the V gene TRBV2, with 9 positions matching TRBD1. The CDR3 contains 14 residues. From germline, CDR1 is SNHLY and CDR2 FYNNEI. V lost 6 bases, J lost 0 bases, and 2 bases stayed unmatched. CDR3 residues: CASRRDRVNTEAFF. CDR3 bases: TGTGCCAGCAGACGGGACAGGGTGAACACTGAAGCTTTCTTT.

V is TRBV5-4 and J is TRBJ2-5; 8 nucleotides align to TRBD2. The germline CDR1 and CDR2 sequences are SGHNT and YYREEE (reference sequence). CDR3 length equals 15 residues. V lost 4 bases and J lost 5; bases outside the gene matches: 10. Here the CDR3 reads CASSTTRGGRETQYF. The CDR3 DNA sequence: TGTGCCAGCAGCACCACACGCGGCGGGAGGGAGACCCAGTACTTC.

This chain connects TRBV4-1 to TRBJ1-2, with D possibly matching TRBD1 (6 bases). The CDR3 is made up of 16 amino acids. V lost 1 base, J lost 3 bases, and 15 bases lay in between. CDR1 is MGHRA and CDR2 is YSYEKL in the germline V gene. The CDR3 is CASSQGGGAPDYGYTF. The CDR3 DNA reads TGCGCCAGCAGCCAAGGCGGGGGGGCGCCTGACTATGGCTACACCTTC.

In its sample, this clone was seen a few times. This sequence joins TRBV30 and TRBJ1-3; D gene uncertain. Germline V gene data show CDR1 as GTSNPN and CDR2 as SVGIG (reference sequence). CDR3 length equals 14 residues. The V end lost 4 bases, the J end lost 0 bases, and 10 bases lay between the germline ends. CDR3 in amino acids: CAWKGDFSGNTIYF. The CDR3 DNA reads TGTGCCTGGAAAGGAGATTTCTCTGGAAACACCATATATTTT.

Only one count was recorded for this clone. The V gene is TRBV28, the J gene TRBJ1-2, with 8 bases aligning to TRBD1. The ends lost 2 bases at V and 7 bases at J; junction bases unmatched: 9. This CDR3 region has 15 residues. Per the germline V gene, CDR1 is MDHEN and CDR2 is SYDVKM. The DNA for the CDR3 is TGTGCCAGCAGTTTAGAGGGGACAGGCCCCGTTGGCTACACCTTC. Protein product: CASSLEGTGPVGYTF.

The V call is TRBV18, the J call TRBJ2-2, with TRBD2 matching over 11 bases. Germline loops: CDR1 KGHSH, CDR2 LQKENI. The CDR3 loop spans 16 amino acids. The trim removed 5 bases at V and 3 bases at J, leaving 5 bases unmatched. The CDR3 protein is CASSDLAGGDTGELFF. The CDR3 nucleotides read TGTGCCAGCTCAGACCTAGCGGGAGGAGACACCGGGGAGCTGTTTTTT.

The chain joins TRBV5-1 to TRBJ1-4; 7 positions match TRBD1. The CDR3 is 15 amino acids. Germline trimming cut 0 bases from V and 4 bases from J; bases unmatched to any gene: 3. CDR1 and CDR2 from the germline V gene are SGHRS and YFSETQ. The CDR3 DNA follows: TGCGCCAGCAGCTTGGAGACAGGGAATAATGAAAAACTGTTTTTT. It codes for CASSLETGNNEKLFF.

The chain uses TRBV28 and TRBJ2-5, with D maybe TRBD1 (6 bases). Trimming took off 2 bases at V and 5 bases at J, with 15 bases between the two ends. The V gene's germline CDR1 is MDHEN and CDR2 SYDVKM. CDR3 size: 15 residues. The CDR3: CASSLRAGVGETQYF. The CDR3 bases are TGTGCCAGCAGTTTAAGGGCAGGGGTGGGGGAGACCCAGTACTTC. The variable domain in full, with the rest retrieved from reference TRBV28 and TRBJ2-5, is DVKVTQSSRYLVKRTGEKVFLECVQDMDHENMFWYRQDPGLGLRLIYFSYDVKMKEKGDIPEGYSVSREKKERFSLILESASTNQTSMYLCASSLRAGVGETQYFGPGTRLLVL.

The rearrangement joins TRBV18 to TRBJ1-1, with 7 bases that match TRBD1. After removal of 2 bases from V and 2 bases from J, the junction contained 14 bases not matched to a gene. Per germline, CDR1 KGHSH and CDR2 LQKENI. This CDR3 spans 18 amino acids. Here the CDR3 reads CASSPATGLGGPNTEAFF. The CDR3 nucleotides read TGTGCCAGCTCACCAGCGACAGGGCTAGGGGGGCCCAACACTGAAGCTTTCTTT. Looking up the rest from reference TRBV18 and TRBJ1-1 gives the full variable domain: NAGVMQNPRHLVRRRGQEARLRCSPMKGHSHVYWYRQLPEEGLKFMVYLQKENIIDESGMPKERFSAEFPKEGPSILRIQQVVRGDSAAYFCASSPATGLGGPNTEAFFGQGTRLTVV.

The CDR3 sequence is CASSWGTSGTGTGELFF. The CDR3 nucleotides read TGTGCCAGCAGCTGGGGGACTAGCGGAACCGGCACCGGGGAGCTGTTTTTT. The J gene is TRBJ2-2, the V gene TRBV5-6, with 11 bases that match TRBD2. CDR3 length equals 17 residues. Germline assignment: CDR1 SGHDT and CDR2 YYEEEE. Trimming took 3 bases from V and 4 from J; bases not matched to a gene: 8.

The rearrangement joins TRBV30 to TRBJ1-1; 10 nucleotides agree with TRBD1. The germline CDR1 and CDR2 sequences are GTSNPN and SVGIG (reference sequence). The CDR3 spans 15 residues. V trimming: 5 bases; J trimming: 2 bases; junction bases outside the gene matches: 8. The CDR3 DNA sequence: TGTGCCTGGCGGACAGGGGGGAGTGGAAACACTGAAGCTTTCTTT. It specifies CAWRTGGSGNTEAFF. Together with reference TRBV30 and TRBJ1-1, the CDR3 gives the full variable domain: SQTIHQWPATLVQPVGSPLSLECTVEGTSNPNLYWYRQAAGRGLQLLFYSVGIGQISSEVPQNLSASRPQDRQFILSSKKLLLSDSGFYLCAWRTGGSGNTEAFFGQGTRLTVV.

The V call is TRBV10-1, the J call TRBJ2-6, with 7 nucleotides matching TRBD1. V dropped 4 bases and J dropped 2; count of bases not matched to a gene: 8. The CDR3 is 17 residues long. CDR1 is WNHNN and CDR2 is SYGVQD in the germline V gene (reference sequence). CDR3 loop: CASSGRQGPTGANVLTF. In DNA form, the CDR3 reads TGCGCCAGCAGTGGGAGACAGGGACCAACTGGGGCCAACGTCCTGACTTTC.